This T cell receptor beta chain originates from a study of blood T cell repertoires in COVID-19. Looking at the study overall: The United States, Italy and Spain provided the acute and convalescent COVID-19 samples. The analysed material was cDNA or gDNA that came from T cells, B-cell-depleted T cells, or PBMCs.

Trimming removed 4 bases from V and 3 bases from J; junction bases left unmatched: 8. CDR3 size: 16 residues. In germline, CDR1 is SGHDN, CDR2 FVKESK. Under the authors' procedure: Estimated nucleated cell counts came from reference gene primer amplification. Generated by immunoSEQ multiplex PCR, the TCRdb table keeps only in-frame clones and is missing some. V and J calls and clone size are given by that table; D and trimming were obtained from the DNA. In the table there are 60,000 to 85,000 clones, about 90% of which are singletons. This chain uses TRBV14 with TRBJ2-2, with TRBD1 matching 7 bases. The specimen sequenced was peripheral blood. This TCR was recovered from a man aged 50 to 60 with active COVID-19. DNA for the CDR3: TGTGCCAGCAGCCGACGACAGGGATTTCACACCGGGGAGCTGTTTTTT. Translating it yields CASSRRQGFHTGELFF.